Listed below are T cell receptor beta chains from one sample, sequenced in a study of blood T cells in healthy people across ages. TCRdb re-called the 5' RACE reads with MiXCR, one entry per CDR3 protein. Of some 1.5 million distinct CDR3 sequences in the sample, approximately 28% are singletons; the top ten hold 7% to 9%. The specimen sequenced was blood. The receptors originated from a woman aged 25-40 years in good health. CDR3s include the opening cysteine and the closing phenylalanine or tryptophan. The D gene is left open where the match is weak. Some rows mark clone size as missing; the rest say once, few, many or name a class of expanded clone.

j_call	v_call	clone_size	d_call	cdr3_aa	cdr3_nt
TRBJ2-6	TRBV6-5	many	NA	CASRDRDSQSGANVLTF	TGTGCCAGCAGAGATCGGGACTCTCAATCTGGGGCCAACGTCCTGACTTTC
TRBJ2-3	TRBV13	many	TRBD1	CASSLGGQGVPDTQYF	TGTGCCAGCAGCTTGGGGGGACAGGGGGTTCCAGATACGCAGTATTTT
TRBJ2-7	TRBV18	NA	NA	CASSPVVRDNEQYF	TGTGCCAGCTCACCGGTAGTCAGAGACAATGAGCAGTACTTC
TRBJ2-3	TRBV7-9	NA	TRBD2	CASSLPRGNEGTDTQYF	TGTGCCAGCAGCTTGCCGCGGGGGAACGAGGGCACAGATACGCAGTATTTT
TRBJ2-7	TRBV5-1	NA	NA	CASRGEVWAYEQYF	TGCGCCAGCAGGGGAGAGGTATGGGCCTACGAGCAGTACTTC
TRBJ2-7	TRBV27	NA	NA	CASSFLDKYERYF	TGTGCCAGCAGTTTCTTGGACAAATACGAGCGGTACTTC
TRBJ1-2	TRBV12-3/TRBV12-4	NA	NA	CASSFSHNYGYTF	TGTGCCAGCAGTTTCAGTCACAACTATGGCTACACCTTC
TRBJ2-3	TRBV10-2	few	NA	CASSESATMRDTQYF	TGCGCCAGCAGTGAGTCTGCCACTATGCGGGATACGCAGTATTTT
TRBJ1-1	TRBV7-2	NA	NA	CASSFYHEAFF	TGTGCCAGCAGCTTTTACCATGAAGCTTTCTTT
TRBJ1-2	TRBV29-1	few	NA	CSVLLDGGAYGYTF	TGCAGCGTCCTTTTAGACGGAGGGGCCTATGGCTACACCTTC
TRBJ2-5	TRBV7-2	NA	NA	CASSLFGHEQYF	TGTGCCAGCAGCTTATTTGGTCATGAGCAGTACTTC
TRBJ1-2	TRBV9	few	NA	CASSPEGTYGYTF	TGTGCCAGCAGCCCCGAGGGGACCTATGGCTACACCTTC
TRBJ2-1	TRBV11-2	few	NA	CASSRGGDYNEQFF	TGTGCCAGCTCCCGGGGCGGGGATTACAATGAGCAGTTCTTC
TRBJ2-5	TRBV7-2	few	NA	CASSLEGTLGETQYF	TGTGCCAGCAGCTTAGAGGGCACCCTGGGGGAGACCCAGTACTTC
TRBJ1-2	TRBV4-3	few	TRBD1	CASSQSRQGTGLFGYTF	TGCGCCAGCAGCCAGAGCAGACAGGGGACAGGGCTTTTTGGCTACACCTTC
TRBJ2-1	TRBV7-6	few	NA	CASSLAEGLEGYNEQFF	TGTGCCAGCAGCTTAGCGGAAGGGTTAGAGGGATACAATGAGCAGTTCTTC
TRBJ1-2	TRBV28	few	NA	CASSSWTGANYGHTF	TGTGCCAGCAGTTCATGGACGGGAGCTAACTATGGCCACACCTTC
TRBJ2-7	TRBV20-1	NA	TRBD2	CSAREGEGTYEQYF	TGCAGTGCTAGAGAAGGGGAGGGAACCTACGAGCAGTACTTC
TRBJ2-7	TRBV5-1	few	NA	CASSPGGDSYEQYF	TGCGCCAGCAGCCCCGGAGGCGATTCCTACGAGCAGTACTTC
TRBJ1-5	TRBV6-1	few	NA	CASKMALNQPQHF	TGTGCCAGCAAGATGGCCCTTAATCAGCCCCAGCATTTT
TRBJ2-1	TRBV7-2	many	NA	CASSPRYEQFF	TGTGCCAGCAGCCCTCGTTATGAGCAGTTCTTC
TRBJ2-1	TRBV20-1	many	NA	CSAGGGRYNEQFF	TGCAGTGCTGGAGGGGGCCGTTACAATGAGCAGTTCTTC